This T cell receptor beta chain was identified in a study of T cell changes during pregnancy in multiple sclerosis (dated by TCRdb to between 2018 and 2020). Study-wide context: The study examined how the T cell repertoire changed over the course of pregnancy in women with multiple sclerosis.

The CDR3 spans 15 residues, from the cysteine through the phenylalanine. Only the CDR3 region is kept as DNA, spanning 45 bases read in frame from base 1. The germline V gene supplies CDR1 SGHRS and CDR2 YFSETQ. For this chain, trimming is 0 bases at the V end and 1 base at the J end, and the number of junction bases without a gene match is 2. The method behind the library was the immunoSEQ multiplex PCR assay. The immuneACCESS repertoire file appears here via TCRdb, limited to in-frame rearrangements. These files lack a portion of the clones; in checked studies, under half of the deficit traces to unresolved V genes, and the cause of the others is not known. The sample yields 55,000 to 70,000 clones; roughly 87% were counted once. The biggest ten clones account for around 2.5% of the sample. Worth noting for this clone: Its antigen is currently not known. No base-level quality is on record; no much larger clone is a single base apart.

This receptor was obtained from a female donor with multiple sclerosis, enrolled in a pregnancy study. The chain links TRBV5-1 with TRBJ2-5, and 8 junctional nucleotides match TRBD2. This material consisted of peripheral blood, taken in the first trimester of pregnancy. The CDR3 sequence is CASSLEAGVQETQYF. The bases read TGCGCCAGCAGCTTGGAAGCGGGAGTCCAAGAGACCCAGTACTTC.